This TCR beta chain was documented in a study of PD-1 blockade in classical Hodgkin lymphoma. Study outcomes and limitations: Those starting nivolumab under 1 year post-ASCT were excluded. Newly diagnosed patients were said to have less baseline TCR diversity than healthy donors did.

As to this clone: Antigen: not known.

Repertoires were generated with immunoSEQ multiplex PCR, while TCRdb's copy carries only in-frame clones and drops some. The sample lists 70,000 or so clones, under 95% occurring once. Every single patient, without exception, relapsed after autologous stem cell transplantation, and brentuximab vedotin exposure varied. This sample comprised peripheral blood mononuclear cells (PBMCs), obtained at baseline. The receptor's source is a human donor with classical Hodgkin lymphoma.

The CDR3 region is CASSFGDGRESTDTQYF. In DNA, the CDR3 is TGTGCCAGCAGCTTCGGCGACGGTAGGGAGAGCACAGATACGCAGTATTTT. The chain is built from TRBV5-6 and TRBJ2-3; tentative D call: TRBD2 (5 bases). CDR1 SGHDT and CDR2 YYEEEE come from the germline V gene. V shed 2 bases and J shed 0 bases, with 16 bases lying between them. The CDR3 runs 17 residues.